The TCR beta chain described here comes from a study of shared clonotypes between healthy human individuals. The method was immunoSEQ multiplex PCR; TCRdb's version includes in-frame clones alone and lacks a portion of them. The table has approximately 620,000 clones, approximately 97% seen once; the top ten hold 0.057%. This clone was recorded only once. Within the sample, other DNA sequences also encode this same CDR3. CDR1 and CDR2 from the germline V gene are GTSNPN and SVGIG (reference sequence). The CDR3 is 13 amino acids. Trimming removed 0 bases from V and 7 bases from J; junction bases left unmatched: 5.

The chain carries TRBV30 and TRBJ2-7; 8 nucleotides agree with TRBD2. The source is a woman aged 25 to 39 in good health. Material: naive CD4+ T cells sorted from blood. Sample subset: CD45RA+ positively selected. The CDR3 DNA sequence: TGTGCCTGGAGTGTCGGGGGGGCTGGTGAGCAGTACTTC. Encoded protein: CAWSVGGAGEQYF.